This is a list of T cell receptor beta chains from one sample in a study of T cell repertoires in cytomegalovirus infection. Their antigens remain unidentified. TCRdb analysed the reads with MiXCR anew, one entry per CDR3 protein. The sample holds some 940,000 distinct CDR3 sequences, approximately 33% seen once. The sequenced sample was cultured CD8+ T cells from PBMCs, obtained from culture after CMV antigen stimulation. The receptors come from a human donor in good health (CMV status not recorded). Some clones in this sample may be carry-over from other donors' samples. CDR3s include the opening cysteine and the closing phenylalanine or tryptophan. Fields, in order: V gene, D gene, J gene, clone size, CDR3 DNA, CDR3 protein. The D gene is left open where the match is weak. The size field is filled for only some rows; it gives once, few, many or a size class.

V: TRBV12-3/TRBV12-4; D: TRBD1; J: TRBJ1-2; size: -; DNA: TGTGCCAGCGGCCCGGGACAGACGGGTGGCTACACCTTC; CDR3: CASGPGQTGGYTF
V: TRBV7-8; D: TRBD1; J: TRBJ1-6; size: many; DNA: TGTGCCAGCAGCATGCCCACGGACAGGGGGCTGAGCTCCTATAATTCACCCCTCCACTTT; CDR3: CASSMPTDRGLSSYNSPLHF
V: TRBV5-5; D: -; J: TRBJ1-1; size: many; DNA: TGTGCCAGCAGCTTGGTTACAGGACTGAACACTGAAGCTTTCTTT; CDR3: CASSLVTGLNTEAFF
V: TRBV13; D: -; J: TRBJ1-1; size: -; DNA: TGTGCCAGCAGCTCTGGGCGGGACACTCGAGCTTTCTTT; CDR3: CASSSGRDTRAFF
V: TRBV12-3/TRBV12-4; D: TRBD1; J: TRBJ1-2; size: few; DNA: TGTGCCAGCAGCCGCGACAGGGGACCTAACTATGGCTACACCTTC; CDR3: CASSRDRGPNYGYTF
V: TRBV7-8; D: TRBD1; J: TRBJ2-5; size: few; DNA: TGTGCCAGCAGTCTTACAGGGGGAAAGACCCAGTACTTC; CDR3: CASSLTGGKTQYF
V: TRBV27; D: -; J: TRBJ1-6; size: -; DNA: TGTGCCCGCAGTTCCCTTGAGCGGACGTATAATTCACCCCTCCACTTT; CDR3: CARSSLERTYNSPLHF
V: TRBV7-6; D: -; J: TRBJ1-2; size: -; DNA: TGTGCCAGCAGCACCCAGGGTTCCTATGGCTACACCTTC; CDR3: CASSTQGSYGYTF
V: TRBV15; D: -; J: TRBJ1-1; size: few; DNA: TGTGCCACCAGCAGAGTAAGGCAGAACACTGAAGCTTTCTTT; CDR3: CATSRVRQNTEAFF
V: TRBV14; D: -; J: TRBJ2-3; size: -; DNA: TGTGCCAGCAGCCCCTTAGAGGCCAGCACAGATATGCAGTATTTT; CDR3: CASSPLEASTDMQYF
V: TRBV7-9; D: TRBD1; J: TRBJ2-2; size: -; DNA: TGTGCCAGCAGCGGATACAGGGGGCCTAACACCGGGGAGCTGTTTTTT; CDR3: CASSGYRGPNTGELFF
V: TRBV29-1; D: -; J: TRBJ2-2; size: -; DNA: TGCAGCGTCCCAGGGGATCGGGCCGGGGAGCTGTTTTTT; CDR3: CSVPGDRAGELFF
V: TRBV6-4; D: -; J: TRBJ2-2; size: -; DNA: TGTGCCAGCAGTGACTTAAACACCGGGGAGCTGTTTTTT; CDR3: CASSDLNTGELFF
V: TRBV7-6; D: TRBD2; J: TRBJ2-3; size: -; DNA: TGTGCCAGCAGCTTAGCGGCTAGCGGGGGACCGGATACGCAGTATTTT; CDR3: CASSLAASGGPDTQYF
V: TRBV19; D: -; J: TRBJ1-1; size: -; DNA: TGTGCCAGTGGTATAGGAGGACGCATCACTGAAGCTTTCTTT; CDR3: CASGIGGRITEAFF
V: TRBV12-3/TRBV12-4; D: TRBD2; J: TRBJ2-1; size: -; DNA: TGTGCCAGCAGTACGGCGGGGGTCCCCTACAATGAGCAGTTCTTC; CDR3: CASSTAGVPYNEQFF
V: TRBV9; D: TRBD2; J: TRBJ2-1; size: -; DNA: TGTGCCAGCAGCGCTAGCGGGGGCACCTACAATGAGCAGTTCTTC; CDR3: CASSASGGTYNEQFF
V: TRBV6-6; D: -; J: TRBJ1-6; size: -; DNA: TGTGCCAGCAGTTCCAACCATTCACCCCTCCACTTT; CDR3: CASSSNHSPLHF
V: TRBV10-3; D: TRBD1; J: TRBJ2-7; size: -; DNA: TGTGCCATCAGTGGACAGGGGGAGGTCTACGAGCAGTACTTC; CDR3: CAISGQGEVYEQYF
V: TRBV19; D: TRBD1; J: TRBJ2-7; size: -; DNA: TGTGCCAGTAAAGAGACAGGGAGCTCCTACGAGCAGTACTTC; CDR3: CASKETGSSYEQYF
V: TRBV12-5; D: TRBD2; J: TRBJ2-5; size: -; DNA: TGTGCTAGTGGCTACACAGCGGGGGTCGGCGAGACCCAGTACTTC; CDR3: CASGYTAGVGETQYF
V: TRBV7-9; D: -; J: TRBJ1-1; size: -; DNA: TGTGCCAGCAGCTTAGCAAAGGGGGTTACTACCAACACTGAAGCTTTCTTT; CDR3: CASSLAKGVTTNTEAFF
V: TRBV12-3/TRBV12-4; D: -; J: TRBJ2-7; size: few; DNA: TGTGCCAGCAGTTTAGCGCTTTACCGGGAGCAGTACTTC; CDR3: CASSLALYREQYF
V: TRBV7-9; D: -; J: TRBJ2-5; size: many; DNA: TGTGCCAGCAGCTTATCCGGGCACCAAGAGACCCAGTACTTC; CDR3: CASSLSGHQETQYF
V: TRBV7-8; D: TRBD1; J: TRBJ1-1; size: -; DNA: TGTGCCAGCAGCTTAAGCTCGGCAGGGGGGACTTCCACTGAAGCTTTCTTT; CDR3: CASSLSSAGGTSTEAFF
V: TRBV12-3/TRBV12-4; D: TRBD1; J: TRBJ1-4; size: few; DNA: TGTGCCAGCAGTACCCGGACAGGGGAAGTTGAAAAACTGTTTTTT; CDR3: CASSTRTGEVEKLFF
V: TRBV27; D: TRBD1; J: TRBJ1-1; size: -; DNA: TGTGCCAGCAGTTCCCATCGGACAGGGGATCGTGTGAACACTGAAGCTTTCTTT; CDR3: CASSSHRTGDRVNTEAFF
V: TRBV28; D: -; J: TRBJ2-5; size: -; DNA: TGTGCCAGCAGTCTTGAACGCCAAGAGACCCAGTACTTC; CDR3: CASSLERQETQYF
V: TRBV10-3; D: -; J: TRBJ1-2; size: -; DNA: TGTGCCATCAGCTTCGGACGGTTGGAAATGGGCTACACCTTC; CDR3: CAISFGRLEMGYTF
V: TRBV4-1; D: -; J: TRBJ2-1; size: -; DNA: TGCGCCAGCAGCCAAGGACACCTCAGCTCCTACAATGAGCAGTTCTTC; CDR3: CASSQGHLSSYNEQFF
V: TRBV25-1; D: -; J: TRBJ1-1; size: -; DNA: TGTGCCAGCAGTGAATGGGCGGGGGCGCGAACTGAAGCTTTCTTT; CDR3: CASSEWAGARTEAFF
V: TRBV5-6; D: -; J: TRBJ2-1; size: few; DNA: TGTGCCAGCAGCTCCGGGGATGCGGTCTACAATGAGCAGTTCTTC; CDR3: CASSSGDAVYNEQFF